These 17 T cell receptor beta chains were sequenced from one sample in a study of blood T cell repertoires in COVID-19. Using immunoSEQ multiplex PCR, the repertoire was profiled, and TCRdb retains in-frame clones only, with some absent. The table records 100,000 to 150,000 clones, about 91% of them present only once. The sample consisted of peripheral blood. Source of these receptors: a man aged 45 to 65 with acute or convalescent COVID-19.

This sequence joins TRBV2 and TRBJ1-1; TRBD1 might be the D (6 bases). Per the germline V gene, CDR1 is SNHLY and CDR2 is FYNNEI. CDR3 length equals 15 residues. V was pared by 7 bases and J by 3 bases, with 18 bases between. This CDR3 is CASTGGADGYTEAFF. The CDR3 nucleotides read TGTGCCAGCACGGGGGGCGCGGACGGTTACACTGAAGCTTTCTTT.

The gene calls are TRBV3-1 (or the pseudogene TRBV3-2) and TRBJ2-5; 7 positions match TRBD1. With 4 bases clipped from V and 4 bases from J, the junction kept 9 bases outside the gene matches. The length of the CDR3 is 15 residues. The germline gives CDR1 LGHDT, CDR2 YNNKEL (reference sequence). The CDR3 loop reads CASSPRLRQGETQYF. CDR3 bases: TGTGCCAGCAGCCCTCGTCTGAGACAGGGAGAGACCCAGTACTTC.

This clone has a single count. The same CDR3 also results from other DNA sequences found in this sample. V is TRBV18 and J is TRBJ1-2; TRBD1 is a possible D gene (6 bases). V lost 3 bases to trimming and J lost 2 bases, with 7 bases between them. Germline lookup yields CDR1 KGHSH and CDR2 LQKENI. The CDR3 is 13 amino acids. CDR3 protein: CASSPDRNYGYTF. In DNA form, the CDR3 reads TGTGCCAGCTCACCGGACAGAAACTATGGCTACACCTTC.

The DNA of the CDR3 is TGTGCCAGCACACCTGGTGGGGGGGAGTATGGCTACACCTTC. Its translation is CASTPGGGEYGYTF. This chain joins TRBV28 and TRBJ1-2; D perhaps matches TRBD1 (5 bases). This CDR3 has 14 residues. Germline lookup yields CDR1 MDHEN and CDR2 SYDVKM. V was cut by 7 bases and J by 5 bases, with 17 bases left in between.

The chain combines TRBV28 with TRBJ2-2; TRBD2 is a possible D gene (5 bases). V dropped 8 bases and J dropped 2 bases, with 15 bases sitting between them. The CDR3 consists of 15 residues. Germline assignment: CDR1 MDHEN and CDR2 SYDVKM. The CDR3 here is CASLSATLNTGELFF. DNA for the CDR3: TGTGCCAGCCTTAGCGCTACCTTAAACACCGGGGAGCTGTTTTTT.

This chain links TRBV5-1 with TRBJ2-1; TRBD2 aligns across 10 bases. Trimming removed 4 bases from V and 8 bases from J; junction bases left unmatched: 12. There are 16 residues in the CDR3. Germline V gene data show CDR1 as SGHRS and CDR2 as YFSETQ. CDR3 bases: TGCGCCAGCAGCCCCTTCTCTAGCGGGAGTTGGGATGAGCAGTTCTTC. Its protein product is CASSPFSSGSWDEQFF.

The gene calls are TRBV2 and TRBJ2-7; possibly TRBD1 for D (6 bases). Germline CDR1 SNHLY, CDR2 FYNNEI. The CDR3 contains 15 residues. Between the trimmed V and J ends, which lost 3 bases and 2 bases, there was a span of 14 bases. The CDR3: CASSEGTPNTYEQYF. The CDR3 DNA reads TGTGCCAGCAGTGAGGGGACACCAAACACCTACGAGCAGTACTTC.

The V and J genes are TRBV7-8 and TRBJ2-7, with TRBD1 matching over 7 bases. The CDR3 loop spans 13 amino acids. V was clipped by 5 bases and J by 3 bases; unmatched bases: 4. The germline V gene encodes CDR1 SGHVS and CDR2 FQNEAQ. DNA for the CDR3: TGTGCCAGCAGCAAGGACAGGTTCTACGAGCAGTACTTC. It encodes CASSKDRFYEQYF.

DNA of the CDR3: TGTGCCAGTACGGTATTTTGGGGAGGGACAAGCTACAATGAGCAGTTCTTC. It is translated as CASTVFWGGTSYNEQFF. The V and J genes are TRBV19 and TRBJ2-1; a weak D match, TRBD2 (7 bases). CDR3 size: 17 residues. The germline CDR1 and CDR2 sequences are LNHDA and SQIVND (reference sequence). The V end lost 7 bases, the J end lost 3 bases, and 22 bases lay between the germline ends.

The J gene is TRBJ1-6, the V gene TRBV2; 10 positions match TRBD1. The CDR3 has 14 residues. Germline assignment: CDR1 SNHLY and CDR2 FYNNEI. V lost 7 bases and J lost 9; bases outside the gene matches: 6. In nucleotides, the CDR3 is TGTGCCAGCATCTCAGGGACAGGGGCTTCACCCCTCCACTTT. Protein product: CASISGTGASPLHF.

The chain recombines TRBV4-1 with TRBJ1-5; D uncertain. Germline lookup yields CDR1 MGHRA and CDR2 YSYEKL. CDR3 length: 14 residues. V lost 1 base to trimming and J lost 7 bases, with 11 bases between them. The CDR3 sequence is CASSQATGQQPQHF. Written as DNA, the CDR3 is TGCGCCAGCAGCCAAGCCACGGGTCAACAGCCCCAGCATTTT.

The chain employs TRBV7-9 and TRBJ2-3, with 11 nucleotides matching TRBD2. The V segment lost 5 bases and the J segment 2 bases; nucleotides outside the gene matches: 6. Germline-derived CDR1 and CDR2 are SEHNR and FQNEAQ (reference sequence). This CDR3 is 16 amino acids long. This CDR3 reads CASSPWTSGLTDTQYF. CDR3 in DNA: TGTGCCAGCAGCCCTTGGACTAGCGGGCTCACAGATACGCAGTATTTT.

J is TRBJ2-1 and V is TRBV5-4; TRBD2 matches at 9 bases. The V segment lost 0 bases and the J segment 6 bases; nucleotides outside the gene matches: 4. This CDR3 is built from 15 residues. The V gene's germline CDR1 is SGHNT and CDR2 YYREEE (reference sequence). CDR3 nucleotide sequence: TGTGCCAGCAGCTTGGTTAGCGGGGGATCCAATGAGCAGTTCTTC. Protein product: CASSLVSGGSNEQFF. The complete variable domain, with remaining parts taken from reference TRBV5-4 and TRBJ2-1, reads ETGVTQSPTHLIKTRGQQVTLRCSSQSGHNTVSWYQQALGQGPQFIFQYYREEENGRGNFPPRFSGLQFPNYSSELNVNALELDDSALYLCASSLVSGGSNEQFFGPGTRLTVL.

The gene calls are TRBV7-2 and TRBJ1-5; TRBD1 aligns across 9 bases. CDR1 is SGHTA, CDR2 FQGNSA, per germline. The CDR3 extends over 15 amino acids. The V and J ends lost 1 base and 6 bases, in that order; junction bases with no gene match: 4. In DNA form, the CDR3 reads TGTGCCAGCAGCTTAGAACAGGGGGCAATTCAGCCCCAGCATTTT. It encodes CASSLEQGAIQPQHF.

Here the CDR3 reads CASSVTGNLGEAFF. For the CDR3, the DNA is TGTGCCAGCAGCGTGACAGGGAATTTAGGTGAAGCTTTCTTT. The chain recombines TRBV2 with TRBJ1-1; 7 bases are shared with TRBD1. Germline CDR1 SNHLY, CDR2 FYNNEI. The CDR3 contains 14 residues. V dropped 6 bases and J dropped 7; count of bases not matched to a gene: 11.

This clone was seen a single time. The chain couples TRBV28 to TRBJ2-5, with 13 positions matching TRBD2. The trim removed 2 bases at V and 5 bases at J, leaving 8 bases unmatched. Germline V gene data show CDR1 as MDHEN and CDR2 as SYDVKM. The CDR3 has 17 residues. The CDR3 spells CASSLTGTSGVAETQYF. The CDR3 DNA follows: TGTGCCAGCAGTTTAACCGGGACTAGCGGGGTCGCGGAGACCCAGTACTTC.

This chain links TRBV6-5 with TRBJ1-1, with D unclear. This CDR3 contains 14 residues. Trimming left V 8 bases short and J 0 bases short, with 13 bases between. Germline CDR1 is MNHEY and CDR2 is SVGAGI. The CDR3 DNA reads TGTGCCAGCGAGGTGGGTCGGATGAACACTGAAGCTTTCTTT. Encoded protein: CASEVGRMNTEAFF.